These 2 T cell receptor beta chains share one sample of origin, sequenced in a study of Ad26.COV2.S vaccination and SARS-CoV-2 variants. Treatment meaning: about 20 received Ad26.COV2.S at low or high dose, single or two shots; about five received placebo; per-sample allocation not given. Specimen acquisition occurred on day 63 following the initial vaccine or placebo injection. Assay: immunoSEQ multiplex PCR; the TCRdb copy retains only in-frame clones and omits some. The table records about 390,000 clones, about nine tenths of them present only once. This sample comprised peripheral blood, obtained in a trial of Ad26.COV2.S vaccine versus placebo. Every receptor here comes from a person between 18 and 59 years old who received the Ad26.COV2.S COVID-19 vaccine or a placebo.

With respect to this clone: Its ends do not fully match the called genes, so a read error is possible. The chain carries TRBV10-1 and TRBJ2-2; 7 positions match TRBD1. Germline lookup yields CDR1 WNHNN and CDR2 SYGVQD (reference sequence). The CDR3 has 14 amino acids. The CDR3 DNA is TGCGCCACCAGTTTGACAGGGTTCACCGGGGAGCTGTTTTTT. Protein: CATSLTGFTGELFF.

The chain combines TRBV2 with TRBJ1-6, with 10 bases that match TRBD1. The CDR3 has 16 amino acids. Germline CDR1 SNHLY, CDR2 FYNNEI. V lost 7 bases and J lost 8; bases outside the gene matches: 11. CDR3 nucleotide sequence: TGTGCCAGCAACCGAGGGGTCGGGACAGGGGATTCACCCCTCCACTTT. Its protein product is CASNRGVGTGDSPLHF.